Shown below are 3 T cell receptor beta chains from a single sample sequenced in a study of identical twins. TCRdb reprocessed the 5' RACE reads via MiXCR and lists one record per CDR3 protein. The data contain around 960,000 distinct CDR3 sequences, 12% of them seen just once; the ten biggest clones take up about 1.5%. This sample also appeared in a second study, on yellow fever vaccine responses in identical twins.

The sequenced sample consisted of PBMCs. These receptors were obtained from a young woman in good health.

This chain joins TRBV6-1 and TRBJ1-5; TRBD1 might be the D (6 bases). The CDR3 extends over 15 amino acids. V lost 8 bases to trimming and J lost 0 bases, with 14 bases between them. The germline gives CDR1 MNHNS, CDR2 SASEGT. The CDR3 spells CASSDRFISNQPQHF. DNA of the CDR3: TGTGCCAGCTCCGACAGGTTTATTAGCAATCAGCCCCAGCATTTT.

At least ten counts were recorded for this clonotype. This rearrangement joins TRBV2 to TRBJ1-3; D is undetermined. The V gene lost 8 bases and the J gene lost 0 bases, with 8 bases spanning the gap. The CDR3 sequence is 13 residues long. Germline V CDR1 and CDR2: SNHLY, FYNNEI. The CDR3 bases are TGTGCCAGCGGCAGAGACTCTGGAAACACCATATATTTT. Its protein is CASGRDSGNTIYF.

This clonotype has ten or more counts. CDR3 sequence reads: CASSSGYTGGGSEDTQYF. The CDR3 nucleotides read TGTGCCAGCAGCTCTGGGTATACAGGGGGCGGGTCAGAAGATACGCAGTATTTT. The chain combines TRBV5-6 with TRBJ2-3, with TRBD1 matching 9 bases. Germline assignment: CDR1 SGHDT and CDR2 YYEEEE. The V and J ends lost 3 bases and 5 bases, in that order; junction bases with no gene match: 16. The CDR3 covers 18 residues.